The 2 T cell receptor beta chains below come from one sample, sequenced in a study of blood T cell repertoires in COVID-19. Clones were read by immunoSEQ multiplex PCR, and TCRdb kept only the in-frame ones, dropping some. The sample lists around 150,000 clones; less than 80% were seen once. Material for sequencing was peripheral blood. Every receptor here comes from a woman aged 80 or over with active or convalescent COVID-19.

The chain links TRBV9 to TRBJ2-2; tentative D call: TRBD1 (6 bases). CDR3 length equals 14 residues. Trimming shortened V by 6 bases and J by 5 bases, and 14 bases separated the two germline ends. Germline V gene data show CDR1 as SGDLS and CDR2 as YYNGEE. The CDR3 region has the DNA TGTGCCAGCACCCCACTCGGACAGACCGGGGAGCTGTTTTTT. It translates to CASTPLGQTGELFF.

The V call is TRBV4-2, the J call TRBJ1-1, with 10 nucleotides matching TRBD1. Per germline, CDR1 LGHNA and CDR2 YNFKEQ. Germline trimming cut 0 bases from V and 10 bases from J; bases unmatched to any gene: 11. There are 16 residues in the CDR3. CDR3: CASSQDGSPGQGRAFF. As DNA, the CDR3 is TGTGCCAGCAGCCAAGATGGATCGCCGGGACAGGGGAGAGCTTTCTTT.